This TCR beta chain comes out of a study of blood T cells in healthy people across ages. General study results and limits: PBMCs left unsorted prevented a conclusive naive versus antigen-experienced comparison.

To note about this clonotype: Its antigen is undetermined.

A second PCR of 7 to 11 cycles used a sample-barcoded 5' primer and a J-beta primer mix. A single record per CDR3 protein comes from TCRdb applying MiXCR to the 5' RACE reads. The sample has about 1.6 million distinct CDR3 sequences, almost 35% seen once. V lost 2 bases and J 0 bases, leaving 13 bases between the germline ends. The CDR3 has 16 amino acids. The V gene's germline CDR1 is SGHTA and CDR2 FQGTGA. This TCR came from a woman aged 30 to 39 in good health. The chain combines TRBV7-3 with TRBJ1-1, with D unclear. Sequencing was done on a sample of blood. CDR3 in DNA: TGTGCCAGCAGCTTAGAAGGGAGGTTATTGAACACTGAAGCTTTCTTT. Amino acids: CASSLEGRLLNTEAFF.